One and the same sample provided the 23 T cell receptor beta chains below, sequenced in a study of blood T cell repertoires in COVID-19. Profiling relied on immunoSEQ multiplex PCR, and the TCRdb table lists in-frame clones only, not all of them. The sample lists approximately 97,000 clones; roughly 84% were seen once. Sequenced material: peripheral blood. The receptors shown here come from a human donor in a cohort sampled during active COVID-19.

The CDR3 DNA follows: TGTGCCAGCACCGGAGGGGGCCATCAGCCCCAGCATTTT. It translates to CASTGGGHQPQHF. V and J are TRBV25-1 and TRBJ1-5, with 7 nucleotides matching TRBD1. Germline values: CDR1 MGHDK, CDR2 SYGVNS. The length of the CDR3 is 13 residues. V was clipped by 7 bases and J by 5 bases; unmatched bases: 5.

The CDR3 sequence: CAISEAETNYGYTF. Here the CDR3 DNA reads TGTGCCATCAGTGAGGCGGAAACTAACTATGGCTACACCTTC. This chain joins TRBV10-3 and TRBJ1-2, with unresolved D. CDR1 and CDR2 from the germline V gene are ENHRY and SYGVKD. V was trimmed by 2 bases and J by 0 bases, leaving 7 bases between them. There are 14 residues in the CDR3.

The chain recombines TRBV2 with TRBJ2-1, with D possibly TRBD2 on 5 matching bases. Between the trimmed V and J ends, which lost 3 bases and 4 bases, there was a span of 13 bases. The germline CDR1 and CDR2 sequences are SNHLY and FYNNEI. This CDR3 has 15 residues. This chain's CDR3 is CASSEGLAYYNEQFF. In nucleotides, the CDR3 is TGTGCCAGCAGTGAGGGGTTAGCGTATTACAATGAGCAGTTCTTC. The full variable domain, completed using reference TRBV2 and TRBJ2-1, is EPEVTQTPSHQVTQMGQEVILRCVPISNHLYFYWYRQILGQKVEFLVSFYNNEISEKSEIFDDQFSVERPDGSNFTLKIRSTKLEDSAMYFCASSEGLAYYNEQFFGPGTRLTVL.

The sample holds a few counts of this clone. The chain is built from TRBV6-5 and TRBJ1-5; 10 bases line up with TRBD1. The CDR3 runs to 15 residues. Germline CDR1 MNHEY, CDR2 SVGAGI. V was clipped by 3 bases and J by 7 bases; unmatched bases: 6. This CDR3 is CASSYSGTGEQPQHF. In nucleotides, the CDR3 is TGTGCCAGCAGTTATTCCGGGACAGGGGAACAGCCCCAGCATTTT.

This rearrangement joins TRBV5-1 to TRBJ2-3; a possible D gene is TRBD2 (6 bases). V was clipped by 4 bases and J by 4 bases, with 19 bases between them. Germline CDR1 SGHRS, CDR2 YFSETQ. The CDR3 runs 16 residues. CDR3 nucleotide sequence: TGCGCCAGCAGCCCGGAGGGAACTTCTAGCGCAGATACGCAGTATTTT. Residues: CASSPEGTSSADTQYF.

The rearrangement links TRBV11-1 to TRBJ1-4, with 8 bases that match TRBD1. This CDR3 spans 15 amino acids. The V gene's germline CDR1 is SGHAT and CDR2 FQDESV (reference sequence). The ends lost 5 bases at V and 7 bases at J; junction bases unmatched: 9. The CDR3 DNA sequence: TGTGCCAGCAGCCTAGGGACAGGACGTGGTGAAAAACTGTTTTTT. Protein: CASSLGTGRGEKLFF.

This clone occurred once. The chain combines TRBV5-1 with TRBJ2-1, with D maybe TRBD1 (5 bases). Germline V gives CDR1 SGHRS, CDR2 YFSETQ. The V and J ends lost 1 base and 9 bases respectively, with 11 bases between them. The CDR3 sequence is 13 residues long. The CDR3 DNA follows: TGCGCCAGCAGCTTGCCCCAGGGTGGTGAGCAGTTCTTC. Amino acids: CASSLPQGGEQFF. The full variable domain, with the rest looked up from reference TRBV5-1 and TRBJ2-1, is KAGVTQTPRYLIKTRGQQVTLSCSPISGHRSVSWYQQTPGQGLQFLFEYFSETQRNKGNFPGRFSGRQFSNSRSEMNVSTLELGDSALYLCASSLPQGGEQFFGPGTRLTVL.

A note on this clone: The sample contains more than one DNA sequence encoding this CDR3. The CDR3 DNA is TGTGCCAGCAGCCAGGGCGATAGTAATCAGCCCCAGCATTTT. Residues: CASSQGDSNQPQHF. The genes are TRBV4-2 and TRBJ1-5; no firm D call. V lost 3 bases and J lost 4, with 10 bases in between. The CDR3 has 14 amino acids. The germline CDR1 and CDR2 sequences are LGHNA and YNFKEQ.

The chain recombines TRBV19 with TRBJ2-7; D might be TRBD2 (6 bases). CDR1 and CDR2 (germline): LNHDA, SQIVND (reference sequence). The CDR3 length is 14 residues. V shed 5 bases and J shed 5 bases, with 16 bases lying between them. The CDR3 spells CASSLRLVVDEQYF. As DNA, the CDR3 is TGTGCCAGTAGTCTGCGACTAGTGGTTGACGAGCAGTACTTC.

CDR3 in DNA: TGCAGCGTTGGCAGGCGCCTCTCCTACGAGCAGTACTTC. Its translation is CSVGRRLSYEQYF. The V gene is TRBV29-1, the J gene TRBJ2-7, with D unclear. This CDR3 region has 13 residues. V was shortened by 4 bases and J by 0 bases, with 10 bases between the two germline ends. Germline values: CDR1 SQVTM, CDR2 ANQGSEA.

In the case of this clone: One end of the junction fails to match germline, which may point to a read error. The chain is built from TRBV28 and TRBJ1-2; D is perhaps TRBD1 (6 bases). Per the germline V gene, CDR1 is MDHEN and CDR2 is SYDVKM. The CDR3 is 14 residues long. CDR3: CASSVTGSNYGYTF. CDR3 DNA sequence: TGTGCCAGCAGTGTAACAGGGTCTAATTATGGCTACACCTTC.

The CDR3 spells CASRASAVNTEAFF. CDR3 in DNA: TGTGCCAGCAGAGCAAGTGCGGTGAACACTGAAGCTTTCTTT. V and J are TRBV28 and TRBJ1-1; D unclear. Per the germline V gene, CDR1 is MDHEN and CDR2 is SYDVKM. The V end was cut by 6 bases, the J end by 0 bases, with 11 bases between. CDR3 length: 14 residues. The full variable domain, rest sourced from reference TRBV28 and TRBJ1-1, is DVKVTQSSRYLVKRTGEKVFLECVQDMDHENMFWYRQDPGLGLRLIYFSYDVKMKEKGDIPEGYSVSREKKERFSLILESASTNQTSMYLCASRASAVNTEAFFGQGTRLTVV.

The chain has TRBV19 and TRBJ2-7, with no clear D. The V gene's germline CDR1 is LNHDA and CDR2 SQIVND (reference sequence). V gave up 5 bases and J gave up 4 bases, with 6 bases separating them. This CDR3 is 11 amino acids long. CDR3 nucleotides: TGTGCCAGTAGTTCCAAATACGAGCAGTACTTC. It specifies CASSSKYEQYF.

J is TRBJ2-5 and V is TRBV18; 10 bases match TRBD1. There are 17 residues in the CDR3. V shed 2 bases, J shed 6 bases, and the junction held 12 bases outside the gene matches. Germline lookup yields CDR1 KGHSH and CDR2 LQKENI. CDR3 sequence (DNA): TGTGCCAGCTCACCAATTCGGCGGGACAGGGGTACGAAGACCCAGTACTTC. Protein: CASSPIRRDRGTKTQYF.

V gene TRBV4-1 combines with J gene TRBJ2-3; 10 bases are a match to TRBD1. V trimming: 4 bases; J trimming: 3 bases; junction bases outside the gene matches: 4. The CDR3 runs 15 residues. Per the germline V gene, CDR1 is MGHRA and CDR2 is YSYEKL. The CDR3 DNA is TGCGCCAGCAGCCGGCGGACAGGGGGGACAGATACGCAGTATTTT. Translating it yields CASSRRTGGTDTQYF.

This clone has more than one count but fewer than ten. The rearrangement links TRBV7-9 to TRBJ2-3; 7 nucleotides line up with TRBD2. Germline-derived CDR1 and CDR2 are SEHNR and FQNEAQ (reference sequence). This CDR3 region has 16 residues. V shed 4 bases, J shed 4 bases, and the junction held 11 bases outside the gene matches. The CDR3: CASSSGVRERPDTQYF. In DNA form, the CDR3 reads TGTGCCAGCAGCTCGGGGGTGCGGGAGCGACCAGATACGCAGTATTTT.

This clone was seen a single time. The rearrangement joins TRBV10-3 to TRBJ2-7, with 10 bases matching TRBD2. Germline values: CDR1 ENHRY, CDR2 SYGVKD. The V segment lost 7 bases and the J segment 3 bases; nucleotides outside the gene matches: 12. The CDR3 spans 16 residues. The CDR3 loop is CAITKNLAGAGYEQYF. The CDR3 DNA sequence: TGTGCCATCACCAAGAACCTAGCGGGAGCAGGCTACGAGCAGTACTTC.

V and J are TRBV2 and TRBJ2-2, with 8 bases that match TRBD2. Germline CDR1 reads SNHLY; CDR2 reads FYNNEI. The CDR3 covers 17 residues. Trimming took 3 bases from V and 0 from J; bases not matched to a gene: 6. The CDR3 here is CASSEGGSGANTGELFF. CDR3 DNA sequence: TGTGCCAGCAGTGAGGGGGGTAGCGGGGCGAACACCGGGGAGCTGTTTTTT.

This chain links TRBV27 with TRBJ2-3, with TRBD2 matching over 8 bases. Germline-derived CDR1 and CDR2 are MNHEY and SMNVEV (reference sequence). The CDR3 covers 17 residues. The V gene end was trimmed by 1 base and the J gene end by 3 bases; junction bases not matched to a gene: 9. In nucleotides, the CDR3 is TGTGCCAGCAGTTTATATCCCGGGGGGGCCGGGACAGATACGCAGTATTTT. It is translated as CASSLYPGGAGTDTQYF.

This chain uses TRBV27 with TRBJ1-4; D is unclear. Trimming stripped 4 bases from V and 5 bases from J, with 20 bases between. The CDR3 loop spans 17 amino acids. Germline-derived CDR1 and CDR2 are MNHEY and SMNVEV (reference sequence). CDR3 DNA sequence: TGTGCCAGCAGTTCCCCGGGGTCCAGGTTTCTAAATGAAAAACTGTTTTTT. Translated, it gives CASSSPGSRFLNEKLFF. The variable domain in full, completed from reference TRBV27 and TRBJ1-4, reads EAQVTQNPRYLITVTGKKLTVTCSQNMNHEYMSWYRQDPGLGLRQIYYSMNVEVTDKGDVPEGYKVSRKEKRNFPLILESPSPNQTSLYFCASSSPGSRFLNEKLFFGSGTQLSVL.

Many counts were recorded for this clone. The V and J genes are TRBV30 and TRBJ2-7; 12 nucleotides align to TRBD2. The CDR3 consists of 21 residues. V lost 6 bases to trimming and J lost 3 bases; unmatched junction nucleotides: 27. The germline V gene encodes CDR1 GTSNPN and CDR2 SVGIG (reference sequence). Here the CDR3 reads CACRTSGNTFPRTLANYEQYF. In nucleotides, the CDR3 is TGTGCCTGCCGGACTAGCGGGAATACCTTCCCTCGGACGCTTGCTAACTACGAGCAGTACTTC.

CDR3 in DNA: TGTGCCAGCAGCTTCGAACCTACCACCGGGGAGCTGTTTTTT. Residues: CASSFEPTTGELFF. This rearrangement joins TRBV7-3 to TRBJ2-2; D gene uncertain. CDR3 length equals 14 residues. V lost 3 bases to trimming and J lost 4 bases, with 9 bases between them. CDR1 is SGHTA and CDR2 is FQGTGA in the germline V gene.

The chain recombines TRBV7-9 with TRBJ2-7; 9 nucleotides agree with TRBD1. With 5 bases clipped from V and 1 base from J, the junction kept 6 bases outside the gene matches. The CDR3 spans 15 residues. The germline V gene has CDR1 SEHNR and CDR2 FQNEAQ (reference sequence). Written as DNA, the CDR3 is TGTGCCAGCAGCCCCGGGACAGGGAGATCCTACGAGCAGTACTTC. This codes for CASSPGTGRSYEQYF.